This section outlines one T cell receptor beta chain sequence together with its context. Its antigen is currently not known. The input lacks base qualities; no much larger clone sits a single base away. This sample is part of a study of T cell changes during pregnancy in multiple sclerosis (dated by TCRdb to about 2019). At the level of the whole study: In women with multiple sclerosis, the researchers looked at how the T cell repertoire shifted as pregnancy progressed.

The receptor library was made with the immunoSEQ multiplex PCR assay. TCRdb limited this immuneACCESS table to in-frame rearrangements with V and J called. A share of clones is missing; checked studies link under half to unresolved V genes, and the rest is unexplained. In this sample the table shows 30,000 to 50,000 clones, over 80% of which occur a single time. The ten largest clones capture roughly 0.45% of the sample. CDR1 is given as LNHDA and CDR2 as SQIVND, both from the germline V gene (reference sequence). V trim: 4 bases; J trim: 6 bases; unmatched bases: 2. Including cysteine and phenylalanine, the CDR3 has 13 amino acids. The entry retains the CDR3 DNA only, 39 bases that are in frame from base 1.

The V gene is TRBV19 and the J gene is TRBJ2-2; a stretch of 7 junction bases matches TRBD1. This receptor was obtained from a female donor in good health, enrolled as a control in a pregnancy study. The material was CD4+ T cells from peripheral blood mononuclear cells, obtained in the third trimester of pregnancy. The nucleotide sequence is TGTGCCAGTAGTAACACAGGGGCCGGGGAGCTGTTTTTT. It is translated as CASSNTGAGELFF.